Below are 9 T cell receptor beta chains sequenced from a single sample in a study of identical twins. TCRdb itself ran the 5' RACE reads through MiXCR, one entry per CDR3 protein. The sample yields 200,000 to 250,000 distinct CDR3 sequences, about an eighth seen once. The sequencing sample was made of memory (CD45RO+) T cells sorted from blood. The receptors originated from a woman aged 18-35 years in good health.

There are a few counts of this clonotype. V usage is TRBV4-3 and J usage is TRBJ1-4; D gene ambiguous. V was trimmed by 0 bases and J by 7 bases, leaving 12 bases between them. CDR1 and CDR2 from the germline V gene are LGHNA and YSLEER. This CDR3 is 15 amino acids long. The CDR3 reads CASSQDMTWGEKLFF. The CDR3 bases are TGCGCCAGCAGCCAAGATATGACCTGGGGTGAAAAACTGTTTTTT.

The gene calls are TRBV29-1 and TRBJ1-3; no reliable D call. The germline V gene has CDR1 SQVTM and CDR2 ANQGSEA. The CDR3 runs to 12 residues. Trimming cost V 7 bases and J 0 bases, with 7 bases left between them. The CDR3: CSARLSGNTIYF. The CDR3 coding sequence is TGCAGCGCCCGACTCTCTGGAAACACCATATATTTT.

This clonotype occurred many times. The rearrangement joins TRBV10-3 to TRBJ2-5, with 7 nucleotides matching TRBD2. This CDR3 region has 14 residues. V gave up 4 bases and J gave up 2 bases; unmatched junction bases: 4. CDR1 and CDR2 (germline): ENHRY, SYGVKD. CDR3 loop: CAISAHGGQETQYF. CDR3 nucleotide sequence: TGTGCCATCAGTGCCCACGGGGGGCAAGAGACCCAGTACTTC.

The chain is built from TRBV14 and TRBJ2-1, with D perhaps TRBD1 (5 bases). V lost 2 bases and J lost 0, with 14 bases in between. Germline CDR1 and CDR2: SGHDN and FVKESK. The CDR3 loop spans 17 amino acids. In DNA, the CDR3 is TGTGCCAGCAGCCAATTTGGCCAAAGGGGCTCCTACAATGAGCAGTTCTTC. Encoded protein: CASSQFGQRGSYNEQFF.

V is TRBV30 and J is TRBJ1-6, with D unclear. CDR1 GTSNPN and CDR2 SVGIG come from the germline V gene (reference sequence). CDR3 length: 14 residues. Trimming shortened V by 2 bases and J by 0 bases, and 5 bases separated the two germline ends. This CDR3 is CAWSRSSYNSPLHF. In DNA form, the CDR3 reads TGTGCCTGGAGTCGTAGCTCCTATAATTCACCCCTCCACTTT. Variable domain in full (rest from reference TRBV30 and TRBJ1-6): SQTIHQWPATLVQPVGSPLSLECTVEGTSNPNLYWYRQAAGRGLQLLFYSVGIGQISSEVPQNLSASRPQDRQFILSSKKLLLSDSGFYLCAWSRSSYNSPLHFGNGTRLTVT.

The chain has TRBV5-6 and TRBJ2-2, with 12 positions matching TRBD2. The CDR3 runs 14 residues. The V segment lost 2 bases and the J segment 7 bases; nucleotides outside the gene matches: 0. The germline gives CDR1 SGHDT, CDR2 YYEEEE. The CDR3 loop is CASSLLAGGGELFF. CDR3 sequence (DNA): TGTGCCAGCAGCTTACTAGCGGGAGGCGGGGAGCTGTTTTTT.

In this sample, this clonotype turned up a few times. The chain combines TRBV21-1 with TRBJ2-7; the D segment call TRBD2 is taken from the table without a DNA check. TRBV21-1 is assigned pseudogene status. This CDR3 is built from 16 residues. In nucleotides, the CDR3 is TGTGCCAGCAGCAGCTCTCAAGATGGCCCCTTCTACGAGCAGTACTTC. It codes for CASSSSQDGPFYEQYF.

This rearrangement joins TRBV30 to TRBJ2-1; TRBD2 matches 8 bases. Looked up from germline, CDR1 is GTSNPN and CDR2 is SVGIG (reference sequence). Trimming at V came to 3 bases and at J to 1 base, leaving 5 bases not matched to a gene. The CDR3 runs 15 residues. The CDR3 DNA reads TGTGCCTGGAGGGCGGGAGGTATATCCTACAATGAGCAGTTCTTC. Its translation: CAWRAGGISYNEQFF.

This clonotype was counted between two and nine times. The chain couples TRBV5-1 to TRBJ1-1; TRBD1 agrees at 7 bases. The J segment lost 4 bases and the V segment lost 0 bases, leaving 6 bases of the junction unmatched. The CDR3 has 15 amino acids. Germline V gene sequence: CDR1 SGHRS, CDR2 YFSETQ. The DNA of the CDR3 is TGCGCCAGCAGCTTGGGAAACAGGGGCGGCACTGAAGCTTTCTTT. It codes for CASSLGNRGGTEAFF.